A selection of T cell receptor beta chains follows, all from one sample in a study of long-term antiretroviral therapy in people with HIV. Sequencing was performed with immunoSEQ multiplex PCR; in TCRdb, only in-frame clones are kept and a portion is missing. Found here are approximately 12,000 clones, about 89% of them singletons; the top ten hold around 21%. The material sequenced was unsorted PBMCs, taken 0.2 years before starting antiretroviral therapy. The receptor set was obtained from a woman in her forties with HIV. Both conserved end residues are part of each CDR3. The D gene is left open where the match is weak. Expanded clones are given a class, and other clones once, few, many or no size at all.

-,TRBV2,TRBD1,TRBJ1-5,CASGGQGAVQPQHF,TGTGCCAGCGGGGGACAGGGGGCAGTTCAGCCCCAGCATTTT
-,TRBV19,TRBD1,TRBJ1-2,CASSILGTGIYGYTF,TGTGCCAGTAGTATTCTAGGGACAGGAATCTATGGCTACACCTTC
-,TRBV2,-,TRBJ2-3,CASSTRWDSTDTQYF,TGTGCCAGCAGTACCCGATGGGACAGCACAGATACGCAGTATTTT
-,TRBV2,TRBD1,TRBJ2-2,CASSAGQGNTGELFF,TGTGCCAGCAGTGCGGGACAGGGGAACACCGGGGAGCTGTTTTTT
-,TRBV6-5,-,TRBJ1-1,CASSYGEGAEAFF,TGTGCCAGCAGTTACGGGGAGGGTGCTGAAGCTTTCTTT
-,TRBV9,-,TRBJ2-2,CASSVGYIHRTNTGELFF,TGTGCCAGCAGCGTAGGGTACATCCACCGGACGAACACCGGGGAGCTGTTTTTT
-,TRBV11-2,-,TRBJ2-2,CASSLESGAAGELFF,TGTGCCAGCAGCTTAGAATCGGGGGCGGCCGGGGAGCTGTTTTTT
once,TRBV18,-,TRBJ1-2,CASSQYQGPVDGYTF,TGTGCCAGCTCGCAATACCAGGGTCCTGTCGATGGCTACACCTTC
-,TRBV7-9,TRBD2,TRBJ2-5,CASSLAPAGGVQETQYF,TGTGCCAGCAGCTTAGCGCCGGCGGGAGGGGTCCAAGAGACCCAGTACTTC
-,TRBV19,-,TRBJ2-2,CASSIRGSGELFF,TGTGCCAGTAGTATCCGGGGGTCCGGGGAGCTGTTTTTT
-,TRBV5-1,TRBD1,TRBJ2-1,CASSGGTGEHNEQFF,TGCGCCAGCAGTGGAGGGACAGGGGAACACAATGAGCAGTTCTTC
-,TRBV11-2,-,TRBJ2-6,CASSKSPLGSGANVLTF,TGTGCCAGCAGCAAGTCCCCGTTAGGCTCTGGGGCCAACGTCCTGACTTTC
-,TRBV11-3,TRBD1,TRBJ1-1,CASSPRTGEAFF,TGTGCCAGCAGCCCCAGGACAGGTGAAGCTTTCTTT
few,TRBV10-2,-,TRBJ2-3,CASSEGWNTQYF,TGCGCCAGCAGTGAAGGATGGAATACGCAGTATTTT
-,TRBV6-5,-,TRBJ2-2,CASGGQNTGELFF,TGTGCCAGCGGGGGACAGAACACCGGGGAGCTGTTTTTT
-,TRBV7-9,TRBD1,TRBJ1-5,CASSLEAGGLGPQHF,TGTGCCAGCAGCTTAGAGGCAGGGGGCTTAGGGCCCCAGCATTTT
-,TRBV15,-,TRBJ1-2,CATSRVGKRNYGYTF,TGTGCCACCAGCAGAGTCGGGAAGCGGAACTATGGCTACACCTTC
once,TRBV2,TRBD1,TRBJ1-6,CASSFQQGANSPLHF,TGTGCCAGCAGTTTCCAACAGGGGGCTAATTCACCCCTCCACTTT
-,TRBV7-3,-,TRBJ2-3,CASSIDAPSTQYF,TGTGCCAGCAGCATCGATGCTCCAAGTACGCAGTATTTT
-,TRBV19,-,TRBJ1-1,CASSILPQGGTEAFF,TGTGCCAGTAGTATTTTACCACAGGGTGGGACTGAAGCTTTCTTT
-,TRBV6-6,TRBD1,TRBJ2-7,CASSRPPGQGPYEQYF,TGTGCCAGCAGTCGCCCCCCGGGACAGGGCCCCTACGAGCAGTACTTC
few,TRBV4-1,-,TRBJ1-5,CASSQDKGVRGNQPQHF,TGCGCCAGCAGCCAAGATAAGGGTGTACGAGGGAATCAGCCCCAGCATTTT
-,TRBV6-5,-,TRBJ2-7,CASSSTGDGASGQYF,TGTGCCAGCAGTTCAACCGGGGACGGCGCCTCGGGGCAGTACTTC
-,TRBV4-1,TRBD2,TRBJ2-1,CASSQDASGYSSYNEQFF,TGCGCCAGCAGCCAAGATGCTAGCGGGTACAGCTCCTACAATGAGCAGTTCTTC
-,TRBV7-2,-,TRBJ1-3,CASIPQPYSGNTIYF,TGTGCCAGCATCCCTCAGCCCTACTCTGGAAACACCATATATTTT
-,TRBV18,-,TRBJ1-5,CASSPQGADQPQHF,TGTGCCAGCTCACCACAGGGAGCGGACCAGCCCCAGCATTTT
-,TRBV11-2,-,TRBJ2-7,CASSPRTGLTWGSYEQYF,TGTGCCAGCAGCCCCCGAACAGGTCTCACATGGGGCTCCTACGAGCAGTACTTC
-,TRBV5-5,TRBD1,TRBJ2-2,CASSSRTGVNTGELFF,TGTGCCAGCAGCTCGCGGACAGGGGTGAACACCGGGGAGCTGTTTTTT
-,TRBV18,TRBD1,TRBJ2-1,CASSPRATGTGGSEQFF,TGTGCCAGCTCACCACGGGCCACCGGGACAGGGGGCTCGGAGCAGTTCTTC
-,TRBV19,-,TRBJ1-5,CASSIKGRAENQPQHF,TGTGCCAGTAGTATTAAGGGTCGGGCAGAAAATCAGCCCCAGCATTTT
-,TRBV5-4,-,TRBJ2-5,CASSLGGLETQYF,TGTGCCAGCAGCTTGGGAGGGCTAGAGACCCAGTACTTC
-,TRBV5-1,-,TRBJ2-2,CASSIRGVGDTGELFF,TGCGCCAGCAGCATCCGAGGGGTTGGGGACACCGGGGAGCTGTTTTTT
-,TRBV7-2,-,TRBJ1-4,CASSIPGVAEKLFF,TGTGCCAGCAGCATCCCCGGGGTGGCCGAAAAACTGTTTTTT
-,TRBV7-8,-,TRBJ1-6,CASSLPLGVNSPLHF,TGTGCCAGCAGCTTACCCCTCGGGGTGAATTCACCCCTCCACTTT
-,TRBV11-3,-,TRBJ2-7,CASSLNGGHSYEQYF,TGTGCCAGCAGCTTAAATGGGGGGCACTCCTACGAGCAGTACTTC
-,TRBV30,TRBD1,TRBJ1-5,CAWRKSRDRDYQPQHF,TGTGCCTGGAGGAAGAGCCGGGACAGGGACTATCAGCCCCAGCATTTT
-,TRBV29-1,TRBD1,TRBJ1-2,CSAQSRDRDSYGYTF,TGCAGCGCGCAAAGCCGGGACAGGGACTCCTATGGCTACACCTTC
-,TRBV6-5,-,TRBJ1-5,CANLGRSNQPQHF,TGTGCCAATCTGGGAAGGAGCAATCAGCCCCAGCATTTT
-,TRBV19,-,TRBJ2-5,CASSPSTGGAETQYF,TGTGCCAGTAGTCCTTCAACCGGGGGCGCGGAGACCCAGTACTTC
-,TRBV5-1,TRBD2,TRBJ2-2,CASSLKLADYTGELFF,TGCGCCAGCAGCTTGAAGCTAGCGGACTACACCGGGGAGCTGTTTTTT
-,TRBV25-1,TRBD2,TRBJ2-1,CASSELTSGVSNEQFF,TGTGCCAGCAGTGAATTGACTAGCGGGGTGAGCAATGAGCAGTTCTTC
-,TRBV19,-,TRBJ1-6,CASSKRGGDNSPLHF,TGTGCCAGTAGTAAAAGGGGTGGAGATAATTCACCCCTCCACTTT
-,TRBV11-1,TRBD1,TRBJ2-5,CASSIDQGAQETQYF,TGTGCCAGCAGCATCGATCAGGGGGCCCAAGAGACCCAGTACTTC
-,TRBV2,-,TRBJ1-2,CASSARNYGYTF,TGTGCCAGCAGTGCACGGAACTATGGCTACACCTTC
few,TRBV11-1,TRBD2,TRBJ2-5,CASSLAGGPWETQYF,TGTGCCAGCAGCTTGGCGGGGGGGCCGTGGGAGACCCAGTACTTC
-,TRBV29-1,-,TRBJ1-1,CSVEGVKNTEAFF,TGCAGCGTTGAGGGGGTTAAGAACACTGAAGCTTTCTTT
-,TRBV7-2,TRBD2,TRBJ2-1,CASSLVGSGGAGEQFF,TGTGCCAGCAGCTTAGTAGGTAGCGGGGGGGCCGGTGAGCAGTTCTTC
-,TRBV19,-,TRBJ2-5,CASSRGLQETQYF,TGTGCCAGTAGTAGGGGGCTCCAAGAGACCCAGTACTTC
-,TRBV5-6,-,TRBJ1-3,CASTLGRPGNTIYF,TGTGCCAGCACCCTTGGGCGGCCTGGAAACACCATATATTTT
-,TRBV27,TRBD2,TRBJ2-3,CASRSDSGGPTDTQYF,TGTGCCAGCAGGTCCGACTCGGGGGGGCCAACAGATACGCAGTATTTT
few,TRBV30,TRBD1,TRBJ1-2,CAWTEQGAEGYTF,TGTGCCTGGACTGAACAGGGGGCGGAGGGCTACACCTTC
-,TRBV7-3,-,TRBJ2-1,CASSLGTETANEQFF,TGTGCCAGCAGCTTAGGAACAGAGACGGCAAATGAGCAGTTCTTC
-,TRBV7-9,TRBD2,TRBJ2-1,CASSLLAGPYNEQFF,TGTGCCAGCAGCTTACTAGCGGGCCCCTACAATGAGCAGTTCTTC
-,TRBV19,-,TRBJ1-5,CASTGSSNQPQHF,TGTGCCAGTACAGGCTCTAGCAATCAGCCCCAGCATTTT
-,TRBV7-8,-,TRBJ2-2,CASRTGTETNTGELFF,TGTGCCAGCAGAACCGGGACGGAGACGAACACCGGGGAGCTGTTTTTT
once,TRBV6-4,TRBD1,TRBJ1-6,CASSQTGVVDSPLHF,TGTGCCAGCAGCCAGACAGGGGTTGTGGATTCACCCCTCCACTTT
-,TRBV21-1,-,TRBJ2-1,CARITGRDSYNEQFF,TGTGCCAGGATAACTGGGCGGGACTCCTACAATGAGCAGTTCTTC
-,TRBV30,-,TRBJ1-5,CAWTERTWGGGQPQHF,TGTGCCTGGACTGAGAGAACCTGGGGGGGTGGACAGCCCCAGCATTTT
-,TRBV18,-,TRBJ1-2,CASSPPTRGPNYGYTF,TGTGCCAGCTCACCCCCTACAAGGGGCCCTAACTATGGCTACACCTTC